Presented here are 9 T cell receptor beta chains from one specimen sequenced in a study of shared clonotypes between healthy human individuals. Libraries were prepared by immunoSEQ multiplex PCR; TCRdb keeps only in-frame clonotypes and omits some of them. The data show hundreds of thousands of clones, around 78% seen once. Material for sequencing was memory CD4+ T cells sorted from blood. Subset given: CD45RA-negative fraction. The receptors here all came from a woman in her 30s in good health.

This chain connects TRBV7-2 to TRBJ1-2; 7 positions match TRBD1. CDR1 is SGHTA and CDR2 is FQGNSA in the germline V gene. The CDR3 totals 16 residues. The junction had 6 bases not matched to a gene; V was cut back by 2 bases and J by 0 bases. DNA for the CDR3: TGTGCCAGCAGCTTAACGCCCGGGACAGCTAACTATGGCTACACCTTC. It translates to CASSLTPGTANYGYTF. The full variable domain, its missing parts supplied by reference TRBV7-2 and TRBJ1-2, is GAGVSQSPSNKVTEKGKDVELRCDPISGHTALYWYRQSLGQGLEFLIYFQGNSAPDKSGLPSDRFSAERTGGSVSTLTIQRTQQEDSAVYLCASSLTPGTANYGYTFGSGTRLTVV.

This chain links TRBV12-1 with TRBJ2-7. TRBV12-1 constitutes a pseudogene. This CDR3 spans 15 amino acids. The CDR3 DNA sequence: TGTGCCAGCAGCTTTACTTTCGCGCAGTCCTACGAGCAGTACTTC. It specifies CASSFTFAQSYEQYF.

The CDR3 spells CSVAIGSGQETQYF. DNA of the CDR3: TGCAGCGTTGCAATCGGGAGCGGCCAAGAGACCCAGTACTTC. The genes are TRBV29-1 and TRBJ2-5; tentatively, D is TRBD2 (6 bases). V dropped 4 bases and J dropped 1 base, with 13 bases sitting between them. CDR1 and CDR2 (germline): SQVTM, ANQGSEA. The CDR3 extends over 14 amino acids.

The V and J genes are TRBV11-3 and TRBJ2-2, with D possibly matching TRBD1 (5 bases). The ends were cut back, 5 bases at V and 2 bases at J, with 12 bases in the middle. Germline loops: CDR1 SGHNT, CDR2 YENEEA. The CDR3 contains 15 residues. The CDR3 DNA reads TGTGCCAGCAGCCTCGGCCAGGGTAACACCGGGGAGCTGTTTTTT. Translated, it gives CASSLGQGNTGELFF.

The gene calls are TRBV4-2 and TRBJ2-2; TRBD2 matches at 13 bases. CDR3 length: 15 residues. V trimming: 2 bases; J trimming: 9 bases; junction bases outside the gene matches: 3. CDR1 and CDR2 (germline): LGHNA, YNFKEQ. CDR3 in DNA: TGTGCCAGCAGCCAACGGACTAGCGGGAGAAGGGAGCTGTTTTTT. Translation gives CASSQRTSGRRELFF.

This clone appeared a few times. The chain couples TRBV6-1 to TRBJ2-7; 7 bases fit TRBD2. Germline trimming cut 6 bases from V and 6 bases from J; bases unmatched to any gene: 8. Germline V CDR1 and CDR2: MNHNS, SASEGT. The CDR3 spans 13 residues. The CDR3 bases are TGTGCCAGCAGAGGGAGGGGCCCCCTCGAGCAGTACTTC. Its protein product is CASRGRGPLEQYF.

This clone was picked up a small number of times. The genes are TRBV5-4 and TRBJ2-1, with 9 bases aligning to TRBD2. The ends lost 1 base at V and 6 bases at J; junction bases unmatched: 8. This CDR3 has 16 residues. The germline V gene has CDR1 SGHNT and CDR2 YYREEE (reference sequence). DNA of the CDR3: TGTGCCAGCAGCTTGAACCGGCGCGGGAGGGCCAATGAGCAGTTCTTC. It translates to CASSLNRRGRANEQFF.

Here the CDR3 reads CASSQGWDRVRFF. For the CDR3, the DNA is TGTGCCAGCAGCCAAGGTTGGGACAGGGTAAGATTCTTC. The rearrangement joins TRBV14 to TRBJ2-1; TRBD1 matches 9 bases. The junction had 8 bases not matched to a gene; V was cut back by 1 base and J by 16 bases. The germline gives CDR1 SGHDN, CDR2 FVKESK. The CDR3 runs to 13 residues.

V is TRBV19 and J is TRBJ1-5; a weak D match, TRBD1 (5 bases). There are 15 residues in the CDR3. V gave up 5 bases and J gave up 8 bases, with 19 bases separating them. Germline V gene data show CDR1 as LNHDA and CDR2 as SQIVND (reference sequence). In DNA, the CDR3 is TGTGCCAGTAGTGGGGTCGGGGCCCTTGGGGAGCCCCAGCATTTT. Amino acid sequence: CASSGVGALGEPQHF.